This T cell receptor beta chain was retrieved from a study of neurological immune-mediated disorders. Findings and limits, study-wide: None of the CDR3 amino acid sequences in expanded clones turned up in more than one subject, which points to private repertoires in all groups.

TCRdb re-called the 5' RACE reads through MiXCR, storing one row per CDR3 protein. This table holds approximately 30,000 distinct CDR3 sequences, about 14% found once. Germline CDR1 is SGHRS and CDR2 is YFSETQ. CDR3 length equals 15 residues. Documented time point: technical triplicate 2. There were 1 million CD4+ or CD8+ T cells used in the sorted libraries. At least ten counts were recorded for this clonotype. Its antigen is unidentified. One end of the junction fails to match germline, which may point to a read error. This TCR was sampled from a female donor with HTLV-1-associated myelopathy (HAM/TSP). Material: CD4+ T cells from blood. The V and J genes are TRBV5-1 and TRBJ2-7, with 10 bases aligning to TRBD1. The CDR3, as DNA: TGCGCCAGCAGCTGGACAGGGGGAAGCTCCTACGAGCAGTGCTTC. Amino acids: CASSWTGGSSYEQCF.